This TCR beta chain is from a study of blood T cell repertoires in COVID-19 (dated by TCRdb to the early 2020s). Regarding the research as a whole: Samples from collaborators originated in the United States, Italy and Spain and spanned both the acute and convalescent phases of COVID-19. The material from the prospective study consisted of cDNA or gDNA derived from T cells, B-cell-depleted T cells, or PBMCs. Subjects who had been exposed to COVID-19, were actively infected with it, or had recovered from it provided the deeply sampled blood TCRbeta repertoires that made up the dataset. The repertoires were released in a freely available public database meant as a resource for research on the immune response to SARS-CoV-2. The samples were drawn from the first 160 participants of the ongoing ImmuneRACE study and from 1,254 subjects provided by 6 global collaborators. The sample metadata nearly always contained a de-identified subject ID, COVID-19 status, age in years and sex. Where available, HLA class I and class II types were taken from metadata supplied by the sample provider and were not determined by assay-based typing. General findings and caveats noted by the study authors: Clinical and demographic metadata were provided uncurated, with the amount varying by source and participant.

The collaborating institutions used their own protocols to collect whole blood in K2EDTA tubes. For TCRbeta analysis, collaborators shipped samples as frozen whole blood, isolated PBMCs, or DNA extracted from either of those sample types. Unmatched junction bases come to 9, with V trimmed by 2 bases and J by 8 bases. Per the germline V gene (reference sequence), SGHNT is the CDR1 and YYREEE is the CDR2. The CDR3 sequence holds 15 residues, the cysteine and phenylalanine included. Only CDR3 DNA is held: 45 bases, read in frame from base 1. TCRbeta CDR3 regions were amplified from genomic DNA using the immunoSEQ Assay, a bias-controlled multiplex PCR. In the authors' own workflow: The number of nucleated cells in each sample was estimated by amplification of reference gene primers within the assay. Sequence reads were collapsed and filtered to measure the absolute abundance of every unique TCRbeta CDR3 rearrangement. For each sample, productive Simpson clonality was calculated as the square root of Simpson's diversity index over productive rearrangements. TCRdb took over this immuneACCESS table, retaining in-frame rearrangements with V and J assigned. Such tables are incomplete; in checked studies, under half of the missing clones stem from an unresolved V gene, and the remainder is unexplained. The V and J calls and clone size were taken over from that table, and D and trimming were inferred from the DNA. This sample has about 320,000 clones in its table, and roughly 85% of those were observed once. The biggest ten clones account for more than 6% of the sample.

On this clone: Its antigen has not been determined. Base quality data are lacking; no much larger clone is found one base away.

The source material was peripheral blood. This clonotype originated in a human donor in a cohort sampled during active COVID-19. The chain joins TRBV5-4 to TRBJ2-1; the junction holds 8 bases that match TRBD1. The CDR3 protein: CASSLPGQDAYEQFF. The bases read TGTGCCAGCAGCTTACCGGGACAGGATGCGTATGAGCAGTTCTTC.